Listed below are T cell receptor beta chains from one sample, sequenced in a study of metastatic and nonmetastatic thyroid tumors. TCRdb re-clonotyped the PCR reads through MiXCR. Among 25,000 to 30,000 clones listed, around 3.9% were seen once. Sequences were obtained from blood. Every receptor here comes from a male donor with papillary thyroid cancer or a benign thyroid nodule (not recorded which). Some clones in this sample may be carry-over from other donors' samples. Both conserved end residues are part of each CDR3. Fields, in order: CDR3 protein, CDR3 DNA, J gene, clone size, V gene, D gene. The D gene is left open where the match is weak. Clone size is given for some rows only: seen once, a few or many times, or a class if the clone is expanded.

CDR3 protein: CASSPRPYNEQFF
CDR3 DNA: TGTGCCAGCAGTCCTCGGCCCTACAATGAGCAGTTCTTC
J gene: TRBJ2-1
clone size: .
V gene: TRBV12-3/TRBV12-4
D gene: .

CDR3 protein: CSVDVEAFF
CDR3 DNA: TGCAGCGTAGACGTTGAAGCTTTCTTT
J gene: TRBJ1-1
clone size: .
V gene: TRBV29-1
D gene: .

CDR3 protein: CASSLGPVKVSEQYF
CDR3 DNA: TGTGCCAGCAGCTTAGGACCAGTCAAGGTCTCCGAGCAGTACTTC
J gene: TRBJ2-7
clone size: many
V gene: TRBV11-2
D gene: .

CDR3 protein: CASSLQGGTGELFF
CDR3 DNA: TGTGCCAGCAGCTTACAGGGAGGAACCGGGGAGCTGTTTTTT
J gene: TRBJ2-2
clone size: many
V gene: TRBV11-2
D gene: .

CDR3 protein: CATSDSGQGPTRAFF
CDR3 DNA: TGTGCCACCAGCGATTCCGGACAGGGGCCTACTCGGGCTTTCTTT
J gene: TRBJ1-1
clone size: .
V gene: TRBV24-1
D gene: TRBD1

CDR3 protein: CASSYSPGDPEQYF
CDR3 DNA: TGTGCCAGCAGTTACTCGCCAGGGGACCCCGAGCAGTACTTC
J gene: TRBJ2-7
clone size: few
V gene: TRBV6-5
D gene: .

CDR3 protein: CASSLRTGQGRETQYF
CDR3 DNA: TGTGCCAGCAGCTTAAGGACGGGACAGGGGAGGGAGACCCAGTACTTC
J gene: TRBJ2-5
clone size: few
V gene: TRBV5-6
D gene: TRBD1

CDR3 protein: CASSQELADQPQHF
CDR3 DNA: TGCGCCAGCAGCCAAGAGTTAGCGGATCAGCCCCAGCATTTT
J gene: TRBJ1-5
clone size: many
V gene: TRBV4-1
D gene: .

CDR3 protein: CASSQVGLAGNEQFF
CDR3 DNA: TGTGCCAGCAGCCAAGTAGGGCTAGCGGGTAATGAGCAGTTCTTC
J gene: TRBJ2-1
clone size: many
V gene: TRBV3-1
D gene: TRBD2

CDR3 protein: CASSFRGPSQPQHF
CDR3 DNA: TGTGCCAGCAGTTTTCGGGGCCCCAGTCAGCCCCAGCATTTT
J gene: TRBJ1-5
clone size: medium-sized
V gene: TRBV28
D gene: .

CDR3 protein: CASSTQGLSTDTQYF
CDR3 DNA: TGTGCCAGCAGTACTCAGGGTTTGAGCACAGATACGCAGTATTTT
J gene: TRBJ2-3
clone size: .
V gene: TRBV6-5
D gene: .

CDR3 protein: CASSSPGGYEQYF
CDR3 DNA: TGTGCCAGCAGCTCCCCCGGAGGCTACGAGCAGTACTTC
J gene: TRBJ2-7
clone size: many
V gene: TRBV9
D gene: .

CDR3 protein: CASSKTQNSYEQYF
CDR3 DNA: TGTGCCAGCAGTAAAACCCAGAACTCCTACGAGCAGTACTTC
J gene: TRBJ2-7
clone size: few
V gene: TRBV6-1
D gene: .

CDR3 protein: CASSDPRQSYEQYF
CDR3 DNA: TGTGCCAGCAGCGACCCCAGACAGAGCTACGAGCAGTACTTC
J gene: TRBJ2-7
clone size: .
V gene: TRBV9
D gene: .

CDR3 protein: CSVTGLADSYEQYF
CDR3 DNA: TGCAGCGTGACGGGACTAGCGGATTCATACGAGCAGTACTTC
J gene: TRBJ2-7
clone size: .
V gene: TRBV29-1
D gene: TRBD2

CDR3 protein: CSAGQGAFGTQYF
CDR3 DNA: TGCAGTGCAGGACAGGGGGCCTTCGGAACCCAGTACTTC
J gene: TRBJ2-5
clone size: few
V gene: TRBV20-1
D gene: TRBD1

CDR3 protein: CASSGDTEAFF
CDR3 DNA: TGTGCCAGCAGTGGGGACACTGAAGCTTTCTTT
J gene: TRBJ1-1
clone size: medium-sized
V gene: TRBV25-1
D gene: .

CDR3 protein: CSARWQRRGTINEQFF
CDR3 DNA: TGCAGTGCCAGATGGCAGAGGAGGGGAACCATCAATGAGCAGTTCTTC
J gene: TRBJ2-1
clone size: medium-sized
V gene: TRBV20-1
D gene: .

CDR3 protein: CASRPYLGNTEAFF
CDR3 DNA: TGTGCCAGCAGACCTTATCTGGGGAACACTGAAGCTTTCTTT
J gene: TRBJ1-1
clone size: many
V gene: TRBV6-1
D gene: .

CDR3 protein: CASSFSAQETQYF
CDR3 DNA: TGTGCCAGCAGCTTCTCCGCACAAGAGACCCAGTACTTC
J gene: TRBJ2-5
clone size: many
V gene: TRBV11-3
D gene: .

CDR3 protein: CASSPLFGGGTEETQYF
CDR3 DNA: TGCGCCAGCAGCCCCCTATTCGGCGGCGGGACAGAAGAGACCCAGTACTTC
J gene: TRBJ2-5
clone size: few
V gene: TRBV5-1
D gene: .

CDR3 protein: CASRTGTGLGSPLHF
CDR3 DNA: TGTGCCAGCAGGACAGGGACGGGATTGGGTTCACCCCTCCACTTT
J gene: TRBJ1-6
clone size: medium-sized
V gene: TRBV6-1
D gene: TRBD1

CDR3 protein: CASSLELTGSYGYTF
CDR3 DNA: TGTGCCAGCAGCTTGGAACTTACAGGGAGCTATGGCTACACCTTC
J gene: TRBJ1-2
clone size: .
V gene: TRBV5-5
D gene: .

CDR3 protein: CAWRGVAATDTQYF
CDR3 DNA: TGTGCCTGGAGGGGGGTAGCGGCCACAGATACGCAGTATTTT
J gene: TRBJ2-3
clone size: .
V gene: TRBV30
D gene: .

CDR3 protein: CASSQDTPGDEAFF
CDR3 DNA: TGTGCCAGCAGCCAAGATACGCCAGGGGATGAAGCTTTCTTT
J gene: TRBJ1-1
clone size: many
V gene: TRBV14
D gene: .

CDR3 protein: CASSVSNYGYTF
CDR3 DNA: TGTGCCAGCAGCGTGTCTAACTATGGCTACACCTTC
J gene: TRBJ1-2
clone size: medium-sized
V gene: TRBV7-2
D gene: .

CDR3 protein: CASSLAEAFGAYEQYF
CDR3 DNA: TGTGCCAGCAGCTTGGCGGAGGCTTTTGGGGCCTACGAGCAGTACTTC
J gene: TRBJ2-7
clone size: .
V gene: TRBV5-5
D gene: .

CDR3 protein: CASSLTGLDFSGANVLTF
CDR3 DNA: TGTGCCAGCAGCCTCACAGGACTGGACTTCTCTGGGGCCAACGTCCTGACTTTC
J gene: TRBJ2-6
clone size: few
V gene: TRBV7-8
D gene: .

CDR3 protein: CASSPPRREGRNEQFF
CDR3 DNA: TGTGCCAGCAGCCCCCCTCGGCGGGAGGGGAGGAATGAGCAGTTCTTC
J gene: TRBJ2-1
clone size: many
V gene: TRBV12-3/TRBV12-4
D gene: TRBD2

CDR3 protein: CASSLTGALEPQHF
CDR3 DNA: TGCGCCAGCAGCCTCACAGGGGCCTTGGAGCCCCAGCATTTT
J gene: TRBJ1-5
clone size: many
V gene: TRBV4-1
D gene: TRBD1

CDR3 protein: CASSDLVLAGPEQFF
CDR3 DNA: TGTGCCAGCAGTGATTTAGTGCTAGCGGGACCCGAGCAGTTCTTC
J gene: TRBJ2-1
clone size: many
V gene: TRBV2
D gene: TRBD2

CDR3 protein: CASSEAGGSSYEQYF
CDR3 DNA: TGTGCCAGCAGTGAAGCGGGAGGGAGCTCCTACGAGCAGTACTTC
J gene: TRBJ2-7
clone size: medium-sized
V gene: TRBV6-1
D gene: TRBD2

CDR3 protein: CSARDLGTSGRSYNEQFF
CDR3 DNA: TGCAGTGCTAGAGATCTCGGGACTAGCGGGAGATCCTACAATGAGCAGTTCTTC
J gene: TRBJ2-1
clone size: .
V gene: TRBV20-1
D gene: TRBD2

CDR3 protein: CASSLRTYEQYF
CDR3 DNA: TGTGCCAGCAGCCTGAGAACCTACGAGCAGTACTTC
J gene: TRBJ2-7
clone size: many
V gene: TRBV11-2
D gene: .

CDR3 protein: CASSLGPATYEQYF
CDR3 DNA: TGCGCCAGCAGCTTGGGGCCGGCAACCTACGAGCAGTACTTC
J gene: TRBJ2-7
clone size: many
V gene: TRBV5-1
D gene: .

CDR3 protein: CASSLTRVSYYGYTF
CDR3 DNA: TGTGCCAGCAGCTTAACGAGGGTCTCCTACTATGGCTACACCTTC
J gene: TRBJ1-2
clone size: medium-sized
V gene: TRBV7-9
D gene: .

CDR3 protein: CASTAGLAYTDTQYF
CDR3 DNA: TGTGCCAGCACCGCGGGACTAGCGTACACAGATACGCAGTATTTT
J gene: TRBJ2-3
clone size: many
V gene: TRBV2
D gene: TRBD2

CDR3 protein: CASSYSMEGPTGELFF
CDR3 DNA: TGTGCCAGCAGTTACTCGATGGAGGGCCCCACCGGGGAGCTGTTTTTT
J gene: TRBJ2-2
clone size: medium-sized
V gene: TRBV6-5
D gene: .